The next 8 T cell receptor beta chains were all read from a single sample in a study of shared clonotypes between healthy human individuals. Clones were sequenced by immunoSEQ multiplex PCR, and TCRdb holds only the in-frame ones, with some missing. The sample has under 200,000 clones, over 80% seen once. Source material: naive CD4+ T cells sorted from blood. Subset of the sample: CD45RA+ positively selected. These receptors originate from a woman aged 25 to 39 in good health.

The chain joins TRBV27 to TRBJ2-1; D possibly corresponds to TRBD1 (6 bases). Germline V CDR1 and CDR2: MNHEY, SMNVEV (reference sequence). Deletions cut 8 bases from V and 7 bases from J, with 15 bases between. This CDR3 contains 13 residues. CDR3 nucleotides: TGTGCCAGCGGGGACGCAGGGACAAATGAGCAGTTCTTC. It codes for CASGDAGTNEQFF.

The J gene is TRBJ2-7, the V gene TRBV25-1; possible D gene TRBD2, 8 bases. The V end lost 2 bases, the J end lost 5 bases, and 22 bases lay between the germline ends. The V gene's germline CDR1 is MGHDK and CDR2 SYGVNS. There are 17 residues in the CDR3. CDR3 sequence reads: CASSEHRGGLALHEQYF. In DNA form, the CDR3 reads TGTGCCAGCAGTGAACACAGGGGCGGACTAGCCCTCCACGAGCAGTACTTC.

The table lists this clone with a count of one. V usage is TRBV6-1 and J usage is TRBJ1-5, with 9 bases matching TRBD1. With 3 bases clipped from V and 6 bases from J, the junction kept 9 bases outside the gene matches. The CDR3 has 16 residues. Germline V gene data show CDR1 as MNHNS and CDR2 as SASEGT. The CDR3 coding sequence is TGTGCCAGCAGTGAGGACAGGGGCTTTTCGGGTCAGCCCCAGCATTTT. Translation gives CASSEDRGFSGQPQHF.

Only one count was recorded for this clone. The chain employs TRBV6-5 and TRBJ2-7, with 11 bases lining up with TRBD1. The germline gives CDR1 MNHEY, CDR2 SVGAGI. The CDR3 length is 14 residues. V shed 6 bases and J 6 bases; nucleotides not matched to a gene: 7. The CDR3 coding sequence is TGTGCCAGCAGCCACCGGGACAGGGGGATCGAGCAGTACTTC. It yields the protein CASSHRDRGIEQYF.

The chain combines TRBV27 with TRBJ1-1; 7 bases line up with TRBD1. CDR1 and CDR2 (germline): MNHEY, SMNVEV (reference sequence). Losses at the gene ends were 5 bases for V and 6 bases for J; bases not matched to a gene: 12. The CDR3 covers 15 residues. CDR3 nucleotides: TGTGCCAGCAGTCAACTCCGAGGGGGCGCCCCTGAAGCTTTCTTT. Protein: CASSQLRGGAPEAFF.

J is TRBJ1-2 and V is TRBV20-1; D uncertain. There are 8 residues in the CDR3. V gave up 4 bases and J gave up 13 bases, with 7 bases separating them. Germline V gene sequence: CDR1 DFQATT, CDR2 SNEGSKA (reference sequence). CDR3 coding DNA: TGCAGTGCTACAGGTTCCACCTTC. Translated: CSATGSTF.

This rearrangement joins TRBV27 to TRBJ2-2; the D is unclear. This CDR3 region has 13 residues. The V and J ends lost 6 bases and 4 bases respectively, with 9 bases between them. From germline, CDR1 is MNHEY and CDR2 SMNVEV (reference sequence). The CDR3 loop is CASRPSGTGELFF. DNA for the CDR3: TGTGCCAGCAGGCCTTCTGGCACCGGGGAGCTGTTTTTT.

This chain joins TRBV19 and TRBJ1-1, with 8 bases lining up with TRBD1. This CDR3 region has 13 residues. In germline, CDR1 is LNHDA, CDR2 SQIVND (reference sequence). V lost 10 bases and J lost 3; bases outside the gene matches: 7. CDR3 DNA: TGTGCCATCGGGACAGGAATACACACTGAAGCTTTCTTT. It translates to CAIGTGIHTEAFF.